This entry lists 13 T cell receptor beta chains sequenced from one sample in a study of blood T cell repertoires in COVID-19. TCRdb keeps only in-frame clones here, not all; method: immunoSEQ multiplex PCR. The repertoire consists of around 310,000 clones, with roughly 88% occurring once and the leading ten covering over 4.5%. The specimen sequenced was PBMCs or T cells enriched from blood (not recorded which). The origin of the receptors is a man under 40 who had recovered from COVID-19.

The rearrangement joins TRBV5-4 to TRBJ2-7; 8 nucleotides agree with TRBD1. After removal of 4 bases from V and 0 bases from J, the junction contained 15 bases not matched to a gene. The CDR3 runs to 18 residues. Germline CDR1 and CDR2: SGHNT and YYREEE (reference sequence). The CDR3 DNA follows: TGTGCCAGCAGCAGGCTCGATCCCGGGACAGGAGGCTCCTACGAGCAGTACTTC. As protein: CASSRLDPGTGGSYEQYF.

V is TRBV28 and J is TRBJ1-4; D is unresolved. V was cut by 3 bases and J by 5 bases, with 13 bases left in between. This CDR3 is built from 15 residues. The germline V gene encodes CDR1 MDHEN and CDR2 SYDVKM. The CDR3 loop is CASSFWLAGNEKLFF. Here the CDR3 DNA reads TGTGCCAGCAGTTTCTGGCTTGCGGGAAATGAAAAACTGTTTTTT.

The chain uses TRBV11-2 and TRBJ2-1; D ambiguous. Trimming cost V 5 bases and J 2 bases, with 16 bases left between them. The CDR3 is 16 amino acids. Germline-derived CDR1 and CDR2 are SGHAT and FQNNGV. CDR3 residues: CASSQKIAPTYNEQFF. The CDR3 nucleotides read TGTGCCAGCAGCCAGAAAATAGCACCTACCTACAATGAGCAGTTCTTC.

This chain's CDR3 is CASSERFGQGEGYTF. For the CDR3, the DNA is TGTGCCAGCAGTGAGCGGTTTGGACAGGGAGAAGGCTACACCTTC. This chain uses TRBV6-1 with TRBJ1-2, with TRBD1 matching over 8 bases. Germline values: CDR1 MNHNS, CDR2 SASEGT. The CDR3 spans 15 residues. Unmatched junction bases numbered 11, after V lost 3 bases and J lost 8 bases.

This chain links TRBV27 with TRBJ2-2, with 8 bases lining up with TRBD2. This CDR3 is 15 amino acids long. Trimming removed 3 bases from V and 6 bases from J; junction bases left unmatched: 6. Germline CDR1 MNHEY, CDR2 SMNVEV (reference sequence). CDR3 DNA sequence: TGTGCCAGCAGTTTTTATACGGGGGGGGCCGGGGAGCTGTTTTTT. Translation: CASSFYTGGAGELFF.

The rearrangement uses TRBV12-3 or TRBV12-4 and TRBJ2-7, with TRBD2 as a possible D gene (5 bases). Trimming shortened V by 2 bases and J by 6 bases, and 11 bases separated the two germline ends. The CDR3 is 13 residues long. The CDR3 sequence is CASSLKRAAEQYF. The CDR3 region has the DNA TGTGCCAGCAGTTTAAAGAGGGCCGCCGAGCAGTACTTC.

The CDR3: CAISARTGRAYGYTF. CDR3 coding DNA: TGTGCCATCAGTGCCCGAACGGGCAGGGCCTATGGCTACACCTTC. This chain uses TRBV10-3 with TRBJ1-2, with D tentatively TRBD1 (5 bases). Germline V CDR1 and CDR2: ENHRY, SYGVKD. This CDR3 has 15 residues. Trimming took off 4 bases at V and 4 bases at J, with 16 bases between the two ends.

The V gene is TRBV27, the J gene TRBJ2-2; 12 bases are shared with TRBD1. This CDR3 contains 17 residues. Germline V gene data show CDR1 as MNHEY and CDR2 as SMNVEV (reference sequence). V gave up 2 bases and J gave up 7 bases; unmatched junction bases: 8. The CDR3: CASSLGRDRGLHGELFF. In nucleotides, the CDR3 is TGTGCCAGCAGTTTAGGTCGGGACAGGGGGCTCCACGGGGAGCTGTTTTTT.

The chain is built from TRBV2 and TRBJ2-5; D may be TRBD2 (5 bases). Trimming stripped 3 bases from V and 0 bases from J, with 5 bases between. CDR1 is SNHLY, CDR2 FYNNEI, per germline. This CDR3 comprises 13 residues. CDR3 in amino acids: CASSEDYQETQYF. CDR3 bases: TGTGCCAGCAGTGAGGACTACCAAGAGACCCAGTACTTC. Based on the CDR3 plus reference TRBV2 and TRBJ2-5, the full variable domain is EPEVTQTPSHQVTQMGQEVILRCVPISNHLYFYWYRQILGQKVEFLVSFYNNEISEKSEIFDDQFSVERPDGSNFTLKIRSTKLEDSAMYFCASSEDYQETQYFGPGTRLLVL.

This clone was detected only once. The rearrangement uses TRBV28 and TRBJ1-6, with D unresolved. Germline V lookup: CDR1 MDHEN, CDR2 SYDVKM. The germline V and J ends were trimmed by 2 bases and 6 bases, with 5 bases remaining between them. The CDR3 totals 13 residues. In DNA form, the CDR3 reads TGTGCCAGCAGTTTAGTCTTTAATTCACCCCTCCACTTT. It translates to CASSLVFNSPLHF.

This chain links TRBV18 with TRBJ1-1; a possible D gene is TRBD1 (6 bases). V was clipped by 3 bases and J by 5 bases, with 10 bases between them. The CDR3 is made up of 13 amino acids. In germline, CDR1 is KGHSH, CDR2 LQKENI. The CDR3 coding sequence is TGTGCCAGCTCACCCCCGGACAGAACTGAAGCTTTCTTT. Its translation is CASSPPDRTEAFF.

This clone has just one count. V is TRBV12-3 or TRBV12-4 and J is TRBJ1-6; D is perhaps TRBD1 (5 bases). V was pared by 6 bases and J by 5 bases, with 8 bases between. The CDR3 has 13 residues. CDR3 coding DNA: TGTGCCAGCAGAATACAGGATAATTCACCCCTCCACTTT. Amino acids: CASRIQDNSPLHF.

The rearrangement links TRBV4-1 to TRBJ1-1; a weak D match, TRBD1 (5 bases). The V end was cut by 2 bases, the J end by 1 base, with 8 bases between. CDR1 MGHRA and CDR2 YSYEKL come from the germline V gene. This CDR3 has 14 amino acids. The CDR3 sequence is CASSQRQGNTEAFF. The DNA for the CDR3 is TGCGCCAGCAGCCAACGTCAGGGGAACACTGAAGCTTTCTTT.